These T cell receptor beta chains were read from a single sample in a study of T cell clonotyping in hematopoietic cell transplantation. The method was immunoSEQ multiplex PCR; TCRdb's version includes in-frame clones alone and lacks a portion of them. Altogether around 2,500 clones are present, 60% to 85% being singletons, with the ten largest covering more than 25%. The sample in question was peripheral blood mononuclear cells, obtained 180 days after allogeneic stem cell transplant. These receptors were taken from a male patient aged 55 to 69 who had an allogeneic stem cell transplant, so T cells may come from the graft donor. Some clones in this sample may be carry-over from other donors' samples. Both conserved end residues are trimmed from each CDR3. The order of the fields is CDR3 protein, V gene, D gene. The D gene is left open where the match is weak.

ASSYSWTGSYEQY | TRBV6-5 | TRBD1
AWSFGLGNEKLF | TRBV30 | NA
ASSQDHGAQY | TRBV4-3 | NA
ASRAPDRIANYGYT | TRBV19 | TRBD1
AVGKANEKLF | TRBV19 | NA
AWSQATYEQY | TRBV30 | NA
AWSLNRGEQF | TRBV30 | NA
AWNPQGITEAF | TRBV30 | TRBD1
SYRTGTHEQY | TRBV29-1 | TRBD1
ASSLKGPFFGNTIY | TRBV5-8 | NA
SATLQGMNTEAF | TRBV29-1 | NA
ASSLALSNEQF | TRBV7-7 | NA
ASSPHSGQPSKAQH | TRBV28 | TRBD1
ASSPSANYGYT | TRBV7-2 | NA
ASSYLGQGREKLF | TRBV6-5 | TRBD1
AWSTSRGFLPYGYT | TRBV30 | NA
SGNELQELSYGYT | TRBV29-1 | NA
ASRDGQRVYEQY | TRBV28 | NA
ASSTLAKNIQY | TRBV28 | NA
ASLDRLNQPQH | TRBV10-3 | NA
AWSVVFKPTNTGELF | TRBV30 | NA
AWSRGGSETQY | TRBV30 | NA